Following are 13 T cell receptor beta chains from one sample sequenced in a study of Tregs in tolerant kidney transplant recipients (dated by TCRdb to the late 2010s). The transplants used related donors with nonmyeloablative bone marrow transplantation, and mixed chimerism in the human trials was transient. Receptor libraries were prepared by the immunoSEQ multiplex PCR assay. The table was pulled from immuneACCESS by TCRdb, which kept in-frame rearrangements only. Such tables lose some clones; where checked, under half of the loss comes from unresolved V genes, and the rest has no known cause. The table for this sample shows roughly 5,600 clones. Roughly 7% of the sample goes to the ten largest clones. The sequences come from CD4+ T cells from blood (PBMCs), collected 14 months after the transplant. The receptors were gathered from a human patient who received a combined kidney and bone marrow transplant. Some T cells may have been brought in with the graft after a transplant.

This clone is classed as medium-sized by frequency. The CDR3 end lies 3 residues beyond the end of the read and is filled in from the germline J gene. The chain recombines TRBV5-1 with TRBJ1-6; 8 bases line up with TRBD1. Germline CDR1 is SGHRS and CDR2 is YFSETQ. Losses at the gene ends were 0 bases for V and 6 bases for J; bases not matched to a gene: 2. The CDR3 covers 15 residues. CDR3 loop: CASSLAGGGNSPLHF. The CDR3 DNA, read in part, is TGCGCCAGCAGCTTGGCAGGGGGCGGTAATTCACCC.

Frequency places this clone as large. The missing CDR3 end, 3 residues past where the read stops, is filled in from the germline J gene. V gene TRBV7-9 combines with J gene TRBJ2-7; the match to TRBD1 covers 9 bases. The CDR3 has 15 amino acids. The V and J ends lost 4 bases and 6 bases, in that order; junction bases with no gene match: 10. CDR1 and CDR2 (germline): SEHNR, FQNEAQ (reference sequence). The CDR3 spells CASSSPGQGLLEQYF. The sequenced CDR3 bases are TGTGCCAGCAGCTCTCCGGGACAGGGACTCCTCGAG. Complete variable domain (other parts from reference TRBV7-9 and TRBJ2-7): DTGVSQNPRHKITKRGQNVTFRCDPISEHNRLYWYRQTLGQGPEFLTYFQNEAQLEKSRLLSDRFSAERPKGSFSTLEIQRTEQGDSAMYLCASSSPGQGLLEQYFGPGTRLTVT.

Notes on this clone: The observed sequence ends 3 residues before the CDR3 terminus, with the missing tail filled in from the germline J gene. This sequence joins TRBV2 and TRBJ1-2; 9 nucleotides align to TRBD1. The CDR3 runs 15 residues. Trimming at V came to 7 bases and at J to 2 bases, leaving 8 bases not matched to a gene. Germline values: CDR1 SNHLY, CDR2 FYNNEI. The CDR3 loop reads CASTRGGQGNYGYTF. CDR3 DNA, as far as it was read: TGTGCCAGCACGAGGGGGGGACAGGGAAACTATGGC.

As for this clone: The read finishes 3 residues shy of the CDR3 end, and the germline J gene is used to complete it. V and J are TRBV5-5 and TRBJ2-3; TRBD2 might be the D (6 bases). In germline, CDR1 is SGHKS, CDR2 YYEKEE (reference sequence). This CDR3 is 15 amino acids long. Trimming shortened V by 0 bases and J by 0 bases, and 8 bases separated the two germline ends. The CDR3: CASSLGSGSTDTQYF. The sequenced CDR3 bases are TGTGCCAGCAGCTTGGGGAGCGGGAGCACAGATACG.

With respect to this clone: Sequencing ends 3 residues short of the CDR3 end; the germline J gene provides the rest. The gene calls are TRBV14 and TRBJ1-1, with D possibly being TRBD1 (6 bases). Between the trimmed V and J ends, which lost 4 bases and 3 bases, there was a span of 24 bases. Germline V gives CDR1 SGHDN, CDR2 FVKESK. This CDR3 spans 18 amino acids. The CDR3 loop reads CASSLRTPGRRGDTEAFF. CDR3 DNA (partial): TGTGCCAGCAGCCTAAGGACCCCGGGGCGCAGGGGTGACACTGAA.

This clone ranks as medium-sized (0.01 to 0.1%) in terms of frequency. The DNA ends 3 residues before the CDR3 does, and the rest of the CDR3 is filled in from the germline J gene. The rearrangement joins TRBV9 to TRBJ2-6, with 10 bases aligning to TRBD1. The V and J ends lost 3 bases and 0 bases, in that order; junction bases with no gene match: 12. This CDR3 has 20 residues. Germline-derived CDR1 and CDR2 are SGDLS and YYNGEE. The covered CDR3 bases are TGTGCCAGCAGCGCGACAGGGGGCCATAGTACCCCCTCTGGGGCCAACGTC. Translated: CASSATGGHSTPSGANV. The full CDR3 protein reads CASSATGGHSTPSGANVLTF.

As for this clone: The missing CDR3 end, 3 residues past where the read stops, is filled in from the germline J gene. V usage is TRBV20-1 and J usage is TRBJ1-2; TRBD1 is a possible D gene (5 bases). CDR3 length equals 13 residues. Deletions cut 6 bases from V and 0 bases from J, with 11 bases between. CDR1 and CDR2 from the germline V gene are DFQATT and SNEGSKA (reference sequence). The CDR3 bases that were read are TGCAGTGCGTTCAGGGCGGCTAACTATGGC. Its protein product is CSAFRAANYG. The whole CDR3 protein is CSAFRAANYGYTF.

Turning to this clone: Read sequence stops 3 residues before the CDR3 end, and the germline J gene provides the missing end. The chain carries TRBV7-9 and TRBJ1-2, with D perhaps matching TRBD1 (5 bases). V dropped 5 bases and J dropped 5 bases, with 9 bases sitting between them. CDR1 is SEHNR, CDR2 FQNEAQ, per germline (reference sequence). The CDR3 length is 12 residues. The CDR3 region is CASSPDSYGYTF. The covered CDR3 bases are TGTGCCAGCAGCCCCGACAGTTATGGC.

A word on this clone: The CDR3 extends 3 residues past the end of the read, so its final part is completed from the germline J gene. The chain has TRBV2 and TRBJ1-1; D possibly corresponds to TRBD1 (6 bases). The length of the CDR3 is 15 residues. V gave up 6 bases and J gave up 5 bases, with 19 bases separating them. The germline gives CDR1 SNHLY, CDR2 FYNNEI. Partial CDR3 DNA: TGTGCCAGCAGCCCAGACGGGGGGCGCCGAACTGAA. The encoded protein is CASSPDGGRRTE. From start to end, the CDR3 is CASSPDGGRRTEAFF.

Notes on this clone: The CDR3 goes on 3 residues after the read ends, and that part is filled in from the germline J gene. V and J are TRBV7-9 and TRBJ1-1; no clear D. Germline CDR1 is SEHNR and CDR2 is FQNEAQ (reference sequence). Trimming removed 5 bases at V and 5 bases at J, with 12 bases between. The CDR3 is 13 residues long. Partial CDR3 DNA: TGTGCCAGCAGCCTCACCCCGGGGACTGAA. Protein product: CASSLTPGTE. The full CDR3 reads CASSLTPGTEAFF.

In regard to this clone: With the read ending 3 residues before the CDR3 end, the germline J gene is used to fill in that end. The V and J genes are TRBV5-1 and TRBJ1-4, with 12 positions matching TRBD1. The germline V gene encodes CDR1 SGHRS and CDR2 YFSETQ. Trimming cost V 0 bases and J 8 bases; bases outside gene matches: 17. The CDR3 runs to 20 residues. CDR3: CASSLGRTGTGGWLREKLFF. Incomplete CDR3 DNA: TGCGCCAGCAGCTTGGGGCGTACGGGGACAGGGGGCTGGCTGAGGGAAAAA.

With respect to this clone: The read gets to within 3 residues of the CDR3 end, and the germline J gene fills in the rest. This chain links TRBV19 with TRBJ2-2, with D possibly matching TRBD1 (5 bases). CDR3 size: 13 residues. Germline V gene sequence: CDR1 LNHDA, CDR2 SQIVND (reference sequence). Between the trimmed V and J ends, which lost 8 bases and 1 base, there was a span of 8 bases. The CDR3 DNA, read in part, is TGTGCCAGTCGAACAGGGAACACCGGGGAG. This gives the protein CASRTGNTGE. In full, the CDR3 is CASRTGNTGELFF.

This clone ranks as large (0.1 to 1%) in terms of frequency. Incomplete CDR3 DNA: TGTGCCAGCAGTCCCGGGACTAGTTTTTACAATGAG. It yields the protein CASSPGTSFYNE. From start to end, the CDR3 is CASSPGTSFYNEQFF. The chain couples TRBV6-2 or TRBV6-3 to TRBJ2-1, with 8 nucleotides matching TRBD2. The CDR3 end lies 3 residues beyond the end of the read and is filled in from the germline J gene. Germline V CDR1 and CDR2: MNHEY, SVGEGT. The CDR3 runs 15 residues. J lost 4 bases, V lost 5 bases, and 7 bases had no gene match.